This T cell receptor (beta chain) was identified during a study of cytomegalovirus exposure and HLA in healthy donors. Study-level background: Previous work identified roughly 120 million unique TCR beta sequences from around 180 million T cells. The study placed about four fifths of its approximately 360 genotyped donors in the Caucasian-associated ancestry cluster.

Whole-study results and caveats: Later analysis showed TCR association rates varying by HLA locus, highest for DRB1 and lowest for HLA-C. V- and J-gene trimming of TCR beta was linked (in a later analysis) to a missense DCLRE1C variant.

This clone was counted a few times. The antigen is undetermined. PCR employed 60 Vbeta and 13 Jbeta primers. Measured with immunoSEQ multiplex PCR; TCRdb has only the in-frame clones, and not every one. The sample has under 300,000 clones, around 80% seen once. Sequencing was done on a sample of PBMCs. This TCR derives from a woman aged 55 to 70 in good health and CMV-seropositive.

Written as DNA, the CDR3 is TGCGCCAGCAGCCAAGGACAGGGTCTTACCGAAGCTTTCTTT. This sequence encodes CASSQGQGLTEAFF. The gene calls are TRBV4-1 and TRBJ1-1; TRBD1 matches at 7 bases. The CDR3 has 14 amino acids. The V gene end was trimmed by 1 base and the J gene end by 8 bases; junction bases not matched to a gene: 7. CDR1 and CDR2 from the germline V gene are MGHRA and YSYEKL.